A single T cell receptor beta chain is shown here with its context. One entry per CDR3 protein, called by TCRdb with MiXCR from the 5' RACE reads. Of about 350,000 distinct CDR3 sequences detected, roughly 13% appear once; the ten largest clones hold over 20%. The sample originates from a study of T-cell memory formation after mild COVID-19. Germline V gene data show CDR1 as MDHEN and CDR2 as SYDVKM. This CDR3 region has 16 residues. The V gene end was trimmed by 2 bases and the J gene end by 4 bases; junction bases not matched to a gene: 7. This clonotype was obtained from a man aged 18 to 30 who had mild COVID-19 (a few samples of this study predate the infection). Cell type and time point are not known. Sequenced sample: PBMCs or a T cell subset sorted from them (not recorded which). V usage is TRBV28 and J usage is TRBJ2-1; 8 positions agree with TRBD2. CDR3 residues: CASSLRSAGAYNEQFF. CDR3 nucleotides: TGTGCCAGCAGTTTAAGGTCAGCGGGAGCTTACAATGAGCAGTTCTTC.